Listed here are 32 T cell receptor beta chains from one sample, sequenced in a study of T cell responses to AZD1222 COVID-19 vaccine. TCRdb's table, derived via immunoSEQ multiplex PCR, lists solely in-frame clones and lacks some. The profile covers 90,000 or so clones, with around 91% appearing a single time and about 5.5% taken by the ten largest. The source was peripheral blood, collected 28 days after the second AZD1222 dose. Receptor source: an adult who received the AZD1222 COVID-19 vaccine.

This clone appeared once. The chain is built from TRBV7-8 and TRBJ2-2; 7 nucleotides align to TRBD2. This CDR3 has 18 amino acids. The ends lost 4 bases at V and 5 bases at J; junction bases unmatched: 16. Germline V lookup: CDR1 SGHVS, CDR2 FQNEAQ. The DNA of the CDR3 is TGTGCCAGCAGCTCCGGGGGAGCGGGGTCGGGGAAAACCGGGGAGCTGTTTTTT. The encoded protein is CASSSGGAGSGKTGELFF.

This rearrangement joins TRBV7-9 to TRBJ1-1; the D is unclear. The V gene's germline CDR1 is SEHNR and CDR2 FQNEAQ (reference sequence). V was trimmed by 5 bases and J by 3 bases, leaving 16 bases between them. This CDR3 has 15 residues. CDR3 in amino acids: CASSPQPQLYTEAFF. The DNA of the CDR3 is TGTGCCAGCAGCCCCCAGCCTCAGCTTTACACTGAAGCTTTCTTT.

The rearrangement joins TRBV2 to TRBJ1-2; D is ambiguous. Trimming left V 3 bases short and J 8 bases short, with 7 bases between. The CDR3 totals 11 residues. Germline V gives CDR1 SNHLY, CDR2 FYNNEI. As DNA, the CDR3 is TGTGCCAGCAGTGAGTATACAGGCTACACCTTC. Amino acids: CASSEYTGYTF.

The chain couples TRBV5-6 to TRBJ2-2; 12 nucleotides align to TRBD1. Unmatched junction bases numbered 10, after V lost 3 bases and J lost 7 bases. In germline, CDR1 is SGHDT, CDR2 YYEEEE. The CDR3 loop spans 17 amino acids. The CDR3 DNA is TGTGCCAGCAGCTATATCCGGGACAGGGGGCATGACGGGGAGCTGTTTTTT. The encoded protein is CASSYIRDRGHDGELFF.

CDR3 region: CASSQLGLAGKETQYF. The CDR3 DNA reads as TGCGCCAGCAGCCAACTGGGACTAGCGGGGAAAGAGACCCAGTACTTC. V usage is TRBV4-1 and J usage is TRBJ2-5; 13 bases map to TRBD2. Germline CDR1 and CDR2: MGHRA and YSYEKL. This CDR3 is 16 amino acids long. V lost 2 bases to trimming and J lost 3 bases; unmatched junction nucleotides: 3.

This clone was observed once. This chain uses TRBV7-2 with TRBJ1-1; D unresolved. Per the germline V gene, CDR1 is SGHTA and CDR2 is FQGNSA. The V gene lost 3 bases and the J gene lost 1 base, with 6 bases spanning the gap. The length of the CDR3 is 13 residues. In DNA form, the CDR3 reads TGTGCCAGCAGCTTCAGGAAGAACACTGAAGCTTTCTTT. Its protein product is CASSFRKNTEAFF.

This chain links TRBV7-8 with TRBJ1-6; the D is unclear. Germline V lookup: CDR1 SGHVS, CDR2 FQNEAQ. CDR3 length: 15 amino acids. V was shortened by 1 base and J by 7 bases, with 11 bases between the two germline ends. DNA of the CDR3: TGTGCCAGCAGCTTAGGTTCAGAAAAAAATTCACCCCTCCACTTT. Encoded protein: CASSLGSEKNSPLHF.

The chain couples TRBV7-9 to TRBJ1-2; 7 nucleotides agree with TRBD1. The CDR3 runs to 16 residues. CDR1 and CDR2 (germline): SEHNR, FQNEAQ (reference sequence). J gave up 4 bases and V 3 bases, and 11 bases lay outside the gene matches. The CDR3, as DNA: TGTGCCAGCAGCTTCTTTCCCGGGACAGTTTCCTATGGCTACACCTTC. This encodes CASSFFPGTVSYGYTF.

The chain couples TRBV19 to TRBJ1-6; no reliable D call. This CDR3 is 15 amino acids long. Trimming left V 1 base short and J 3 bases short, with 7 bases between. Germline V gene sequence: CDR1 LNHDA, CDR2 SQIVND (reference sequence). The CDR3: CASSIGGSYNSPLHF. CDR3 DNA sequence: TGTGCCAGTAGTATAGGAGGGAGCTATAATTCACCCCTCCACTTT.

This chain links TRBV5-1 with TRBJ2-3; D gene unclear. V dropped 0 bases and J dropped 3 bases, with 11 bases sitting between them. CDR3 length: 15 amino acids. The germline V gene encodes CDR1 SGHRS and CDR2 YFSETQ. The CDR3 nucleotides read TGCGCCAGCAGCTTGGACGGTCAGGCAACAGATACGCAGTATTTT. Amino acids: CASSLDGQATDTQYF.

The chain uses TRBV11-2 and TRBJ1-6; D gene unclear. Trimming pared 5 bases from V and 8 bases from J, leaving 7 bases between. CDR3 length: 12 residues. The germline CDR1 and CDR2 sequences are SGHAT and FQNNGV. The CDR3 sequence: CASSPQHSPLHF. The CDR3 coding sequence is TGTGCCAGCAGCCCACAGCATTCACCCCTCCACTTT.

This clone was picked up one time. The V and J genes are TRBV11-2 and TRBJ2-3; TRBD2 matches 13 bases. J gave up 5 bases and V 2 bases, and 4 bases lay outside the gene matches. Germline assignment: CDR1 SGHAT and CDR2 FQNNGV. The CDR3 has 16 residues. DNA for the CDR3: TGTGCCAGCAGCTTACGGTGGACTAGCGGGAGAGATACGCAGTATTTT. This codes for CASSLRWTSGRDTQYF.

This clone was detected a few times. The genes are TRBV7-9 and TRBJ1-1, with D unclear. From germline, CDR1 is SEHNR and CDR2 FQNEAQ (reference sequence). The length of the CDR3 is 13 residues. Trimming stripped 4 bases from V and 6 bases from J, with 12 bases between. CDR3 protein: CASSSTGRSEAFF. In nucleotides, the CDR3 is TGTGCCAGCAGCTCCACCGGACGGTCTGAAGCTTTCTTT.

The chain joins TRBV6-5 to TRBJ1-6, with 7 nucleotides matching TRBD1. This CDR3 region has 16 residues. The ends lost 2 bases at V and 10 bases at J; junction bases unmatched: 11. Looked up from germline, CDR1 is MNHEY and CDR2 is SVGAGI. CDR3 sequence: CASSYGHRGALSPLHF. Written as DNA, the CDR3 is TGTGCCAGCAGTTACGGCCACAGGGGCGCGTTATCACCCCTCCACTTT.

V is TRBV18 and J is TRBJ1-4; no reliable D call. Trimming removed 0 bases at V and 6 bases at J, with 5 bases between. The CDR3 spans 13 residues. Germline V CDR1 and CDR2: KGHSH, LQKENI. CDR3 region: CASSPPGYEKLFF. In nucleotides, the CDR3 is TGTGCCAGCTCACCACCCGGTTATGAAAAACTGTTTTTT.

The gene calls are TRBV19 and TRBJ1-2; D not resolved. Germline V gene lookup returns CDR1 LNHDA and CDR2 SQIVND (reference sequence). The CDR3 is 16 residues long. Trimming took off 5 bases at V and 2 bases at J, with 18 bases between the two ends. The DNA for the CDR3 is TGTGCCAGTAGTGCCCTAAGACAAGAAAAAAACTATGGCTACACCTTC. Protein sequence: CASSALRQEKNYGYTF.

The genes are TRBV3-1 (or the pseudogene TRBV3-2) and TRBJ2-7, with a tentative D call TRBD2 (6 bases). The V gene's germline CDR1 is LGHDT and CDR2 YNNKEL (reference sequence). Trimming stripped 5 bases from V and 4 bases from J, with 15 bases between. The CDR3 is made up of 14 amino acids. The CDR3 nucleotides read TGTGCCAGCAGCAAGAATCCGGGAGTTTACGAGCAGTACTTC. Its protein is CASSKNPGVYEQYF.

This sequence joins TRBV15 and TRBJ2-1; D not certain. The CDR3 contains 12 residues. Deletions cut 6 bases from V and 8 bases from J, with 11 bases between. Germline-derived CDR1 and CDR2 are LNHNV and YYDKDF (reference sequence). The CDR3 sequence: CATSWDRYEQFF. The CDR3 DNA follows: TGTGCCACCAGTTGGGATAGGTATGAGCAGTTCTTC.

This chain joins TRBV10-3 and TRBJ2-7; tentative D call: TRBD1 (6 bases). Germline V lookup: CDR1 ENHRY, CDR2 SYGVKD. V was pared by 10 bases and J by 3 bases, with 13 bases between. This CDR3 contains 12 residues. The CDR3 here is CATRTEFYEQYF. The CDR3 DNA reads as TGTGCCACGCGGACAGAGTTCTACGAGCAGTACTTC.

CDR3 sequence: CASSPGIQFGYGYTF. In nucleotides, the CDR3 is TGTGCCAGCAGCCCCGGGATTCAATTTGGGTATGGCTACACCTTC. The chain couples TRBV3-1 (or the pseudogene TRBV3-2) to TRBJ1-2; D is unclear. Germline values: CDR1 LGHDT, CDR2 YNNKEL (reference sequence). Trimming removed 4 bases at V and 5 bases at J, with 17 bases between. The CDR3 runs 15 residues.

CDR3 nucleotides: TGTGCCAGCCGAAAGGCTGTTGTACCGCAAGAGACCCAGTACTTC. Encoded protein: CASRKAVVPQETQYF. The chain couples TRBV7-9 to TRBJ2-5; D not certain. Germline V gives CDR1 SEHNR, CDR2 FQNEAQ (reference sequence). The CDR3 extends over 15 amino acids. Trimming pared 8 bases from V and 2 bases from J, leaving 18 bases between.

V gene TRBV5-1 combines with J gene TRBJ2-7; tentatively, D is TRBD2 (5 bases). With 0 bases removed from V and 5 bases from J, the gap between germline ends came to 18 bases. This CDR3 has 16 amino acids. Germline V lookup: CDR1 SGHRS, CDR2 YFSETQ. The CDR3 DNA is TGCGCCAGCAGCTTGGCCGGACTGACGACTCCTAACGAGCAGTACTTC. This encodes CASSLAGLTTPNEQYF. Full variable domain (remainder filled in from reference TRBV5-1 and TRBJ2-7): KAGVTQTPRYLIKTRGQQVTLSCSPISGHRSVSWYQQTPGQGLQFLFEYFSETQRNKGNFPGRFSGRQFSNSRSEMNVSTLELGDSALYLCASSLAGLTTPNEQYFGPGTRLTVT.

V is TRBV30 and J is TRBJ1-1; D ambiguous. The V end lost 4 bases, the J end lost 1 base, and 10 bases lay between the germline ends. The germline CDR1 and CDR2 sequences are GTSNPN and SVGIG (reference sequence). The CDR3 is 13 residues long. The CDR3 protein is CAWTRSSNTEAFF. In DNA form, the CDR3 reads TGTGCCTGGACTCGGTCCTCGAACACTGAAGCTTTCTTT.

The rearrangement links TRBV7-9 to TRBJ1-2; no reliable D call. Per the germline V gene, CDR1 is SEHNR and CDR2 is FQNEAQ (reference sequence). Deletions cut 5 bases from V and 3 bases from J, with 19 bases between. The CDR3 spans 16 residues. Written as DNA, the CDR3 is TGTGCCAGCAGCCGGGCGGGTCTAACGCGGGACTATGGCTACACCTTC. Protein product: CASSRAGLTRDYGYTF. Full variable domain (missing parts from reference TRBV7-9 and TRBJ1-2): DTGVSQNPRHKITKRGQNVTFRCDPISEHNRLYWYRQTLGQGPEFLTYFQNEAQLEKSRLLSDRFSAERPKGSFSTLEIQRTEQGDSAMYLCASSRAGLTRDYGYTFGSGTRLTVV.

The chain is built from TRBV11-2 and TRBJ2-7; 8 bases are a match to TRBD1. The CDR3 totals 15 residues. The germline V gene has CDR1 SGHAT and CDR2 FQNNGV. Losses at the gene ends were 5 bases for V and 0 bases for J; bases not matched to a gene: 6. This CDR3 is CASSPQGVSSYEQYF. The DNA of the CDR3 is TGTGCCAGCAGCCCACAGGGGGTAAGCTCCTACGAGCAGTACTTC.

The chain recombines TRBV25-1 with TRBJ1-6; D remains ambiguous. Germline assignment: CDR1 MGHDK and CDR2 SYGVNS. This CDR3 comprises 15 residues. V lost 3 bases and J 8 bases, leaving 14 bases between the germline ends. CDR3 nucleotide sequence: TGTGCCAGCAGTGAGGGAAAAGGACTTTATTCACCCCTCCACTTT. This translates into CASSEGKGLYSPLHF.

The chain joins TRBV7-3 to TRBJ2-1; 8 bases are a match to TRBD2. CDR1 and CDR2 (germline): SGHTA, FQGTGA. Losses at the gene ends were 4 bases for V and 6 bases for J; bases not matched to a gene: 2. The CDR3 runs to 13 residues. CDR3 in DNA: TGTGCCAGCAGCTCGGGGACTAGCAATGAGCAGTTCTTC. It codes for CASSSGTSNEQFF.

The J gene is TRBJ2-7, the V gene TRBV10-3, with 7 bases matching TRBD2. The CDR3 spans 11 residues. CDR1 ENHRY and CDR2 SYGVKD come from the germline V gene. The junction had 2 bases not matched to a gene; V was cut back by 10 bases and J by 2 bases. The DNA of the CDR3 is TGTGCCAGCCGGGGGGCCTACGAGCAGTACTTC. Its protein is CASRGAYEQYF.

The chain carries TRBV6-5 and TRBJ2-3; D call uncertain. CDR1 and CDR2 from the germline V gene are MNHEY and SVGAGI. V lost 8 bases and J lost 4, with 7 bases in between. This CDR3 region has 11 residues. The DNA of the CDR3 is TGTGCCAGCGGATCTTCAGATACGCAGTATTTT. The encoded protein is CASGSSDTQYF.

Here the CDR3 reads CASSPGPGGTEAFF. The CDR3 DNA is TGTGCCAGCTCACCAGGCCCCGGGGGCACTGAAGCTTTCTTT. The V call is TRBV18, the J call TRBJ1-1; D possibly corresponds to TRBD1 (5 bases). V was pared by 2 bases and J by 4 bases, with 11 bases between. Germline CDR1 and CDR2: KGHSH and LQKENI. The CDR3 has 14 amino acids.

The chain has TRBV9 and TRBJ2-5, with 7 bases lining up with TRBD2. Germline V CDR1 and CDR2: SGDLS, YYNGEE. CDR3 length: 14 amino acids. Trimming at V came to 5 bases and at J to 1 base, leaving 5 bases not matched to a gene. CDR3 sequence: CASSAAGPQETQYF. Here the CDR3 DNA reads TGTGCCAGCAGTGCAGCGGGGCCCCAAGAGACCCAGTACTTC.

V gene TRBV5-5 combines with J gene TRBJ2-2, with D maybe TRBD2 (6 bases). V gave up 0 bases and J gave up 1 base, with 10 bases separating them. CDR1 and CDR2 (germline): SGHKS, YYEKEE (reference sequence). The CDR3 covers 16 residues. CDR3 sequence: CASSLVTGVNTGELFF. In DNA form, the CDR3 reads TGTGCCAGCAGCTTGGTTACGGGGGTGAACACCGGGGAGCTGTTTTTT.